Following are 7 T cell receptor beta chains from one sample sequenced in a study of cytomegalovirus exposure and HLA in healthy donors. This PCR relied on a set of 60 Vbeta primers and 13 Jbeta primers. Generated by immunoSEQ multiplex PCR, the TCRdb table keeps only in-frame clones and is missing some. The top ten hold about 4.7% of the sample, which has 70,000 to 85,000 clones, over 60% seen once. The sample taken for sequencing was PBMCs. Receptors were obtained from a male donor in good health and CMV-seropositive.

The CDR3 reads CASSGLGIHTGELFF. As DNA, the CDR3 is TGCGCCAGCAGCGGACTTGGGATCCACACCGGGGAGCTGTTTTTT. The gene calls are TRBV5-1 and TRBJ2-2; a possible D gene is TRBD2 (5 bases). Germline assignment: CDR1 SGHRS and CDR2 YFSETQ. This CDR3 comprises 15 residues. V was trimmed by 4 bases and J by 3 bases, leaving 13 bases between them.

The chain has TRBV5-1 and TRBJ2-1; D is perhaps TRBD2 (7 bases). This CDR3 has 15 residues. Trimming pared 1 base from V and 5 bases from J, leaving 13 bases between. Germline CDR1 and CDR2: SGHRS and YFSETQ. CDR3 region: CASSLNSGGHNEQFF. Here the CDR3 DNA reads TGCGCCAGCAGCTTGAACTCCGGGGGGCACAATGAGCAGTTCTTC.

The rearrangement joins TRBV14 to TRBJ1-6, with 8 bases identical to TRBD1. The CDR3 runs to 13 residues. The V gene end was trimmed by 5 bases and the J gene end by 6 bases; junction bases not matched to a gene: 0. Looked up from germline, CDR1 is SGHDN and CDR2 is FVKESK. The CDR3 sequence: CASSTGGNSPLHF. For the CDR3, the DNA is TGTGCCAGCAGCACAGGGGGTAATTCACCCCTCCACTTT.

This clone was observed a handful of times. The chain couples TRBV7-2 to TRBJ1-5; D is unclear. This CDR3 region has 13 residues. Per the germline V gene, CDR1 is SGHTA and CDR2 is FQGNSA. Trimming pared 6 bases from V and 0 bases from J, leaving 6 bases between. This chain's CDR3 is CASSQYSNQPQHF. The CDR3 nucleotides are TGTGCCAGCAGTCAGTATAGCAATCAGCCCCAGCATTTT.

This sequence joins TRBV9 and TRBJ1-1, with D uncertain. This CDR3 spans 15 amino acids. Germline assignment: CDR1 SGDLS and CDR2 YYNGEE. The V end lost 0 bases, the J end lost 4 bases, and 13 bases lay between the germline ends. This CDR3 is CASSVGSLGSTEAFF. For the CDR3, the DNA is TGTGCCAGCAGCGTAGGATCACTAGGGAGCACTGAAGCTTTCTTT. The variable domain in full, with the rest retrieved from reference TRBV9 and TRBJ1-1, is DSGVTQTPKHLITATGQRVTLRCSPRSGDLSVYWYQQSLDQGLQFLIQYYNGEERAKGNILERFSAQQFPDLHSELNLSSLELGDSALYFCASSVGSLGSTEAFFGQGTRLTVV.

The CDR3 loop is CSVISTENYGYTF. The CDR3 DNA follows: TGCAGCGTTATTTCGACTGAGAACTATGGCTACACCTTC. V and J are TRBV29-1 and TRBJ1-2; no clear D. The CDR3 is made up of 13 amino acids. V was cut by 5 bases and J by 2 bases, with 12 bases left in between. In germline, CDR1 is SQVTM, CDR2 ANQGSEA.

This clone was detected a few times. The chain recombines TRBV28 with TRBJ2-6; D not certain. CDR3 length equals 14 residues. The germline V and J ends were trimmed by 6 bases and 0 bases, with 6 bases remaining between them. Per the germline V gene, CDR1 is MDHEN and CDR2 is SYDVKM. DNA of the CDR3: TGTGCCAGCAGACCCAGCTCTGGGGCCAACGTCCTGACTTTC. It codes for CASRPSSGANVLTF.